This T cell receptor (beta chain) was sequenced during a study of blood T cells in healthy people across ages. This CDR3 spans 15 amino acids. Trimming took 0 bases from V and 0 from J, leaving 9 bases between them. Germline lookup yields CDR1 MNHEY and CDR2 SVGEGT. Through a sample-barcoded 5' primer and a J-beta primer mix, a second PCR was run for roughly 7 to 12 cycles. Template switching added a 12-random-nucleotide identifier to every cDNA molecule. TCRdb independently ran MiXCR on the 5' RACE reads; one entry per CDR3 protein. Of about 930,000 distinct CDR3 sequences listed, approximately 32% are singletons. This clonotype was detected ten times or more. These same records also appear under a second study, on T cells of mothers and their children.

The receptor was isolated from a woman in her forties in good health. The rearrangement uses TRBV6-2 or TRBV6-3 and TRBJ2-7; D is ambiguous. The source material was blood. CDR3 DNA sequence: TGTGCCAGCAGTTACTCGACTCGGTACTCCTACGAGCAGTACTTC. Its translation is CASSYSTRYSYEQYF.